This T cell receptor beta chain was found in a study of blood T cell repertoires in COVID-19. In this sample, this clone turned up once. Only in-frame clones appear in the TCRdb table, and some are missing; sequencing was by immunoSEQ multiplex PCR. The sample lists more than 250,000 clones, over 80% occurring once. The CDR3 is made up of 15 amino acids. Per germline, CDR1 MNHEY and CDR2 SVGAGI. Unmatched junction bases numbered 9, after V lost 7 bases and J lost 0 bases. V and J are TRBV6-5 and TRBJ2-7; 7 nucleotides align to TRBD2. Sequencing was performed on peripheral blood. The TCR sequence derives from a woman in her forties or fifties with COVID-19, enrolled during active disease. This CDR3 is CASNSPPSGSYEQYF. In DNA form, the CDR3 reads TGTGCCAGCAACTCACCCCCTAGCGGCTCCTACGAGCAGTACTTC.